The 21 T cell receptor beta chains below all came from one sample that was sequenced in a study of blood T cell repertoires in COVID-19. The table came from immunoSEQ multiplex PCR; TCRdb's copy has only in-frame clones and leaves some out. Among 450,000 to 500,000 clones, around 90% were seen once, and the ten largest hold about 0.75%. Sequencing used PBMCs or T cells enriched from blood (not recorded which). The receptors stem from a woman aged 18-29 years who had recovered from COVID-19.

The rearrangement joins TRBV19 to TRBJ1-3, with a possible D match to TRBD1 (6 bases). Trimming stripped 7 bases from V and 0 bases from J, with 10 bases between. The CDR3 is 14 residues long. From germline, CDR1 is LNHDA and CDR2 SQIVND (reference sequence). The CDR3 DNA sequence: TGTGCCAGTACTAACAGGGACTCTGGAAACACCATATATTTT. It yields the protein CASTNRDSGNTIYF.

This clone turned up a few times. The rearrangement uses TRBV5-6 and TRBJ1-1; 9 bases match TRBD1. Germline V gene data show CDR1 as SGHDT and CDR2 as YYEEEE. This CDR3 has 15 residues. Trimming at V came to 0 bases and at J to 9 bases, leaving 9 bases not matched to a gene. As DNA, the CDR3 is TGTGCCAGCAGCTTGGCGGAAGGGACAGGGATACAAGCTTTCTTT. Its translation: CASSLAEGTGIQAFF.

The chain joins TRBV5-1 to TRBJ2-7; tentatively, D is TRBD2 (7 bases). Germline V CDR1 and CDR2: SGHRS, YFSETQ. This CDR3 is built from 15 residues. V was shortened by 3 bases and J by 7 bases, with 20 bases between the two germline ends. DNA for the CDR3: TGCGCCAGCAGCTCCGAGGGGGGGGAAGGGGATGAGCAGTACTTC. Translated: CASSSEGGEGDEQYF.

Regarding this clone: This sample also contains other DNA sequences that code for the same CDR3. The chain recombines TRBV5-1 with TRBJ2-3, with D possibly TRBD2 on 6 matching bases. Trimming removed 4 bases at V and 0 bases at J, with 9 bases between. The V gene's germline CDR1 is SGHRS and CDR2 YFSETQ. The CDR3 spans 14 residues. The CDR3 is CASSLGGSTDTQYF. CDR3 DNA sequence: TGCGCCAGCAGCCTGGGAGGAAGCACAGATACGCAGTATTTT.

This rearrangement joins TRBV7-9 to TRBJ2-7, with D perhaps TRBD1 (5 bases). V was clipped by 6 bases and J by 9 bases, with 15 bases between them. This CDR3 comprises 12 residues. From germline, CDR1 is SEHNR and CDR2 FQNEAQ (reference sequence). The CDR3 DNA reads as TGTGCCAGCAGACCCGCTGGGGCTGTGCAGTACTTC. The encoded protein is CASRPAGAVQYF.

The CDR3 protein is CAWTGLSSEQFF. The CDR3, as DNA: TGTGCCTGGACGGGACTGTCCAGTGAGCAGTTCTTC. The rearrangement joins TRBV30 to TRBJ2-1; D might be TRBD2 (6 bases). The CDR3 has 12 amino acids. The germline CDR1 and CDR2 sequences are GTSNPN and SVGIG (reference sequence). Trimming stripped 4 bases from V and 9 bases from J, with 13 bases between.

This clone was counted only a few times. The chain links TRBV19 to TRBJ1-1; D might be TRBD1 (6 bases). Per the germline V gene, CDR1 is LNHDA and CDR2 is SQIVND (reference sequence). The germline V and J ends were trimmed by 10 bases and 8 bases, with 20 bases remaining between them. CDR3 length: 13 amino acids. The CDR3 sequence is CATRPDQGKEAFF. For the CDR3, the DNA is TGTGCCACCCGCCCGGATCAGGGGAAGGAAGCTTTCTTT.

This clone came up once. CDR3 in amino acids: CASSPRGGGSDTQYF. The CDR3 region has the DNA TGCGCCAGCAGCCCCCGGGGGGGCGGCTCAGATACGCAGTATTTT. The J gene is TRBJ2-3, the V gene TRBV5-1, with TRBD2 matching 8 bases. Per germline, CDR1 SGHRS and CDR2 YFSETQ. V lost 4 bases to trimming and J lost 4 bases; unmatched junction nucleotides: 8. This CDR3 comprises 15 residues.

V usage is TRBV7-6 and J usage is TRBJ1-5; 10 nucleotides align to TRBD1. The V and J ends lost 3 bases and 7 bases, in that order; junction bases with no gene match: 9. In germline, CDR1 is SGHVS, CDR2 FNYEAQ. The CDR3 totals 16 residues. The chain's CDR3 is CASSLSLRDRGQPQHF. CDR3 nucleotides: TGTGCCAGCAGCTTGTCCCTCCGGGACAGGGGACAGCCCCAGCATTTT.

The chain links TRBV5-1 to TRBJ1-1; 8 nucleotides match TRBD1. This CDR3 region has 15 residues. With 3 bases clipped from V and 5 bases from J, the junction kept 9 bases outside the gene matches. Germline V gives CDR1 SGHRS, CDR2 YFSETQ. DNA of the CDR3: TGCGCCAGCAGCTCCGGAGGACAGGGTCGAACTGAAGCTTTCTTT. Translated, it gives CASSSGGQGRTEAFF.

The chain joins TRBV7-9 to TRBJ1-6, with D perhaps matching TRBD1 (6 bases). CDR1 is SEHNR and CDR2 is FQNEAQ in the germline V gene (reference sequence). The CDR3 totals 13 residues. V was clipped by 3 bases and J by 13 bases, with 13 bases between them. Here the CDR3 DNA reads TGTGCCAGCAGCTTTGGCGGGGGGCCCCCCCTCCACTTT. This codes for CASSFGGGPPLHF.

The CDR3 loop reads CASSYRGGGGTEAFF. The CDR3 coding sequence is TGTGCCAGCAGTTACCGTGGTGGAGGAGGCACTGAAGCTTTCTTT. This chain connects TRBV6-5 to TRBJ1-1; D remains unclear. The CDR3 length is 15 residues. Germline assignment: CDR1 MNHEY and CDR2 SVGAGI. Trimming pared 2 bases from V and 4 bases from J, leaving 14 bases between.

The chain combines TRBV2 with TRBJ2-1, with a weak D call TRBD1 (5 bases). The germline V and J ends were trimmed by 0 bases and 0 bases, with 6 bases remaining between them. CDR1 SNHLY and CDR2 FYNNEI come from the germline V gene. The CDR3 contains 15 residues. The CDR3 bases are TGTGCCAGCAGTGAAGCGCAGGGCTCCTACAATGAGCAGTTCTTC. This codes for CASSEAQGSYNEQFF.

This clone was recorded only once. The chain couples TRBV3-1 (or the pseudogene TRBV3-2) to TRBJ1-2; 7 positions match TRBD1. Germline V gene data show CDR1 as LGHDT and CDR2 as YNNKEL (reference sequence). The CDR3 extends over 13 amino acids. V was clipped by 5 bases and J by 5 bases; unmatched bases: 5. DNA for the CDR3: TGTGCCAGCAGCTCAGACAGGGATTATGGCTACACCTTC. This encodes CASSSDRDYGYTF.

This clone showed up just a few times. The V gene is TRBV24-1, the J gene TRBJ1-5, with D perhaps matching TRBD1 (5 bases). The CDR3 runs 15 residues. V was cut by 4 bases and J by 5 bases, with 14 bases left in between. The germline CDR1 and CDR2 sequences are KGHDR and SFDVKD. CDR3 loop: CATSEKGKGDQPQHF. The CDR3 coding sequence is TGTGCCACCAGTGAAAAGGGAAAAGGGGATCAGCCCCAGCATTTT.

This clone has a handful of counts. The gene calls are TRBV2 and TRBJ1-1; unclear D gene. This CDR3 has 12 amino acids. V shed 4 bases and J shed 8 bases, with 11 bases lying between them. Germline CDR1 and CDR2: SNHLY and FYNNEI. CDR3: CASSAEKLEAFF. The CDR3 DNA is TGTGCCAGCAGTGCGGAAAAACTAGAAGCTTTCTTT.

The chain combines TRBV2 with TRBJ1-6; 7 bases match TRBD1. Trimming at V came to 6 bases and at J to 10 bases, leaving 9 bases not matched to a gene. Germline CDR1 and CDR2: SNHLY and FYNNEI. The CDR3 extends over 14 amino acids. The CDR3 DNA reads TGTGCCAGCAGAGTACAGGGGTTGGGATCACCCCTCCACTTT. Its protein is CASRVQGLGSPLHF.

The chain is built from TRBV2 and TRBJ2-3, with 12 nucleotides matching TRBD2. V lost 6 bases to trimming and J lost 2 bases; unmatched junction nucleotides: 6. Germline V CDR1 and CDR2: SNHLY, FYNNEI. The CDR3 contains 16 residues. CDR3 residues: CASSRLAGADTDTQYF. CDR3 nucleotides: TGTGCCAGCAGCCGACTAGCGGGGGCTGACACAGATACGCAGTATTTT.

This chain connects TRBV7-8 to TRBJ2-2, with a weak D call TRBD2 (5 bases). Germline assignment: CDR1 SGHVS and CDR2 FQNEAQ. The CDR3 loop spans 16 amino acids. The germline V and J ends were trimmed by 1 base and 1 base, with 10 bases remaining between them. This CDR3 is CASSLEPGWNTGELFF. Written as DNA, the CDR3 is TGTGCCAGCAGCTTAGAGCCGGGATGGAACACCGGGGAGCTGTTTTTT.

This chain links TRBV3-1 (or the pseudogene TRBV3-2) with TRBJ1-2; D perhaps matches TRBD1 (5 bases). Germline CDR1 LGHDT, CDR2 YNNKEL (reference sequence). Deletions cut 4 bases from V and 5 bases from J, with 14 bases between. CDR3 length equals 14 residues. Written as DNA, the CDR3 is TGTGCCAGCAGCCGGACGGGGGAAGGGTATGGCTACACCTTC. It specifies CASSRTGEGYGYTF.

The V call is TRBV5-6, the J call TRBJ2-3; D might be TRBD2 (5 bases). The germline CDR1 and CDR2 sequences are SGHDT and YYEEEE. Trimming stripped 1 base from V and 1 base from J, with 22 bases between. The CDR3 consists of 19 residues. CDR3 DNA sequence: TGTGCCAGCAGCTTGATAACAGTTTGGAGCGGTCCCGGCACAGATACGCAGTATTTT. Translation gives CASSLITVWSGPGTDTQYF.